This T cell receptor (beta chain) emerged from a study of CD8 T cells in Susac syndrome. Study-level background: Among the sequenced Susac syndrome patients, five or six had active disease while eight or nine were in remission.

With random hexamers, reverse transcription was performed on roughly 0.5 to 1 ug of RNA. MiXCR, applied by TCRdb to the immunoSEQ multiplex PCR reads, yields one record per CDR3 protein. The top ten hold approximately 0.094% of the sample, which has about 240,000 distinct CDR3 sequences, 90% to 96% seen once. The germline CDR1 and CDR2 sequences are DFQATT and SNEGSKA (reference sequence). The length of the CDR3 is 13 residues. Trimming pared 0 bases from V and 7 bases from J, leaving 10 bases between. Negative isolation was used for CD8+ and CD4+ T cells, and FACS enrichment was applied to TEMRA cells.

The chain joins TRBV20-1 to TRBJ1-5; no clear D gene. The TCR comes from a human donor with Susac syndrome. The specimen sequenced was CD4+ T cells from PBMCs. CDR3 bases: TGCAGTGCTAGAGATGGGTTTGGGCAGCCCCAGCATTTT. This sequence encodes CSARDGFGQPQHF.